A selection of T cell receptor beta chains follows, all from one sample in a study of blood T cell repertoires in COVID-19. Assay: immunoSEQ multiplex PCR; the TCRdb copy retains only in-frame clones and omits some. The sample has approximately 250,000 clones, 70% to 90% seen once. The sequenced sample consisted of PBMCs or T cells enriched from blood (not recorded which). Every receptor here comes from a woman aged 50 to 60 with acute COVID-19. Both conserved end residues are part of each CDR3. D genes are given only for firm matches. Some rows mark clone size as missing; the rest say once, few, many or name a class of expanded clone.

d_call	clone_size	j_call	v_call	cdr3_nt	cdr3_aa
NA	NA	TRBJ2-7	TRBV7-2	TGTGCCAGCAGCTTACCGGGGTCGGGGGAGCAGTACTTC	CASSLPGSGEQYF
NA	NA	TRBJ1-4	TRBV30	TGTGCCACGCCGGCATGGGAGTCGTCGGGTAATGAAAAACTGTTTTTT	CATPAWESSGNEKLFF
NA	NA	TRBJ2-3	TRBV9	TGTGCCAGCAGCGTAGACCTCAGTTACACAGATACGCAGTATTTT	CASSVDLSYTDTQYF
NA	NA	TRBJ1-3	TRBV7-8	TGTGCCAGCAGAGTCGGTTCGGGGGGAAACACCATATATTTT	CASRVGSGGNTIYF
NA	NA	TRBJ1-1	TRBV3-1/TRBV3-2	TGTGCCAGCAGCGACCGAAACAGGGCGAACACTGAAGCTTTCTTT	CASSDRNRANTEAFF
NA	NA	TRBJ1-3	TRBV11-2	TGTGCCAGCAGCTTAGTCAGGGTTACTGGAAACACCATATATTTT	CASSLVRVTGNTIYF
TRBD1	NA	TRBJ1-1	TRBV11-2	TGTGCCAGCAGCACCCGACAGGGATGGGACACTGAAGCTTTCTTT	CASSTRQGWDTEAFF
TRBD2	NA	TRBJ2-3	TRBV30	TGTGCCTGGGACACCCGAGCGGGGGGGGGAGATACGCAGTATTTT	CAWDTRAGGGDTQYF
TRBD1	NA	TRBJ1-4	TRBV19	TGTGCCAGTAGTATCCCGACAGGGGGCCTCTTCGAAAAACTGTTTTTT	CASSIPTGGLFEKLFF
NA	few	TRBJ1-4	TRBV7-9	TGTGCCAGCAGCTTAGGACAGAGAAATGAAAAACTGTTTTTT	CASSLGQRNEKLFF
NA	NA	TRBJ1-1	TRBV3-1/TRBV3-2	TGTGCCAGCAGCCAAGCCCGGCCCCGGGGCACTGAAGCTTTCTTT	CASSQARPRGTEAFF
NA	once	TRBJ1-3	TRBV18	TGTGCCAGCTCACCTCGGGAGCTCTCTGGAAACACCATATATTTT	CASSPRELSGNTIYF
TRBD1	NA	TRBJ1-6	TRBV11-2	TGTGCCAGCAGGTCTCCGGGACAGGGGACTTCACCCCTCCACTTT	CASRSPGQGTSPLHF
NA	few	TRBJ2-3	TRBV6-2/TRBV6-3	TGTGCCAGCAGTTACAGAAGCGGGCCAAGCACAGATACGCAGTATTTT	CASSYRSGPSTDTQYF
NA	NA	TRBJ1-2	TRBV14	TGTGCCAGCAGCCAAGATCTAAGAAGGGGCGGCTACACCTTC	CASSQDLRRGGYTF
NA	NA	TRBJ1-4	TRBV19	TGTGCCACCTCGCCCCAGGGTCCAACTAATGAAAAACTGTTTTTT	CATSPQGPTNEKLFF
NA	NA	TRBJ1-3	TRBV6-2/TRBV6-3	TGTGCCAGCAGCCGCGGACAGTCCTCTGGAAACACCATATATTTT	CASSRGQSSGNTIYF
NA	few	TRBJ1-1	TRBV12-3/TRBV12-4	TGTGCCAGCAGTTTGCGACGGAGGGAAGCTTTCTTT	CASSLRRREAFF
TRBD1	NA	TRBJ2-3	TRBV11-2	TGTGCCAGCAGCTCCCGGACAGGGATGGGTGGGGATACGCAGTATTTT	CASSSRTGMGGDTQYF
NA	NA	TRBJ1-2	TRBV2	TGTGCCAGCAGTACCCTCGGGGCAGGGGCTATCTATGGCTACACCTTC	CASSTLGAGAIYGYTF
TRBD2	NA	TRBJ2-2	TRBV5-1	TGCGCCAGCAGCCCTTTCGGGAGGGCGAACACCGGGGAGCTGTTTTTT	CASSPFGRANTGELFF
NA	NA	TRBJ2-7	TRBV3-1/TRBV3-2	TGTGCCAGCAGCCAAGAATCCACTAGTATGTCCTACGAGCAGTACTTC	CASSQESTSMSYEQYF
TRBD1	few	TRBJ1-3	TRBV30	TGTGCCTGGAGTGTAAGGTGGGGGGACAGGGGTGCTGAAAACACCATATATTTT	CAWSVRWGDRGAENTIYF
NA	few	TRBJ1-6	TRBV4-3	TGCGCCAGCAGCCAAGATCCGGTCCCCCTTAATTCACCCCTCCACTTT	CASSQDPVPLNSPLHF
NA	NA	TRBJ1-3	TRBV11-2	TGTGCCAGCAGCCGAACAGGGTCCCTCTCTGGAAACACCATATATTTT	CASSRTGSLSGNTIYF
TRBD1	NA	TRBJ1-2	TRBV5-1	TGCGCCAGCACTACGGGACAGGGGGTTAATGGCTACACCTTC	CASTTGQGVNGYTF
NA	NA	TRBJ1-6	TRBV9	TGTGCCAGCGGCATCGACTCCTATAATTCACCCCTCCACTTT	CASGIDSYNSPLHF
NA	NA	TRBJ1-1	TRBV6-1	TGTGCCAGCAGTGAAGGAGCAAACCAAATTGAAGCTTTCTTT	CASSEGANQIEAFF
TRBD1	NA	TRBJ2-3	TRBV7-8	TGTGCCAGCAGCCCGGGACAGTATACGCAGTATTTT	CASSPGQYTQYF
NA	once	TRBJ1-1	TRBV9	TGTGCCAGCAGCGTAGCCTCCGGGGGGAGGACTGAAGCTTTCTTT	CASSVASGGRTEAFF
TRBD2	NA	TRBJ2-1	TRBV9	TGTGCCAGCAGCGTCGGACTAGCGGGGGTTCTGTCTCTCTACAATGAGCAGTTCTTC	CASSVGLAGVLSLYNEQFF
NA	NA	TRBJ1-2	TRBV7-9	TGTGCCAGCAGCTTGGGAGGGGCGAAGGGCTACACCTTC	CASSLGGAKGYTF